The entry below gives a single TCR beta chain sequence along with its context. Its target is unknown. TCRB transcripts that were expressed got sequenced, as all of the isolated RNA had been reverse transcribed. The method was immunoSEQ multiplex PCR; TCRdb's version includes in-frame clones alone and lacks a portion of them. The top ten hold just under 1% of the sample, which has about 13,000 clones, roughly half seen once. This sample is part of a study of beta chain features in type 1 diabetes. The CDR3 runs 13 residues. Per the germline V gene, CDR1 is SQVTM and CDR2 is ANQGSEA. Trimming took 3 bases from V and 1 from J; bases not matched to a gene: 0. Study-level results: In every one of the four CD4+ subsets, TCRB CDR3s were moderately but significantly shorter in Type 1 diabetes patients. There were fewer insertions and more deletions at the VDJ junctions of type 1 diabetes patients. Naive, central memory and Treg TCRB repertoires appeared more alike in patients than in healthy donors.

This TCR came from a man in his late teens or twenties in good health. This sequence joins TRBV29-1 and TRBJ1-3; 7 bases fit TRBD1. The sequenced material came from stem cell memory CD4+ T cells from blood. CDR3 in DNA: TGCAGCGTTGAGGACAGGTCTGGAAACACCATATATTTT. It yields the protein CSVEDRSGNTIYF.